The 17 T cell receptor beta chains listed next were all sequenced from one sample in a study of T cells in Graves' hyperthyroidism and ophthalmopathy. TCR beta CDR3 region amplification was performed from RNA transcripts. HTBI primers drove first-round RT-PCR of the TCR CDR3. TCRdb analysed the multiplex PCR reads with MiXCR anew, one entry per CDR3 protein. Among about 350,000 distinct CDR3 sequences, 14% were seen once, and the ten largest hold roughly 25%. The specimen was blood. The receptor set was obtained from a woman in her thirties with Graves' hyperthyroidism.

This clonotype was observed at least ten times. The J gene is TRBJ2-7, the V gene TRBV27; TRBD1 matches 7 bases. J gave up 4 bases and V 3 bases, and 6 bases lay outside the gene matches. CDR1 is MNHEY, CDR2 SMNVEV, per germline (reference sequence). This CDR3 has 14 residues. Here the CDR3 reads CASSFWDRPYEQYF. CDR3 in DNA: TGTGCCAGCAGTTTCTGGGACAGACCTTACGAGCAGTACTTC.

This clonotype was seen a few times. V usage is TRBV4-3 and J usage is TRBJ1-5, with 7 bases fitting TRBD1. Trimming took 1 base from V and 4 from J; bases not matched to a gene: 7. Germline V lookup: CDR1 LGHNA, CDR2 YSLEER. The CDR3 extends over 16 amino acids. The CDR3 loop reads CASSQGTGLKNQPQHF. In DNA, the CDR3 is TGCGCCAGCAGCCAAGGGACAGGCCTGAAGAATCAGCCCCAGCATTTT.

This chain joins TRBV18 and TRBJ1-5; D possibly corresponds to TRBD1 (6 bases). CDR3 size: 15 residues. Germline assignment: CDR1 KGHSH and CDR2 LQKENI. Trimming removed 3 bases from V and 7 bases from J, with 16 bases in between. CDR3 protein: CASSPSVGAEQPQHF. The CDR3 DNA follows: TGTGCCAGCTCACCCTCGGTGGGGGCCGAGCAGCCCCAGCATTTT. Full variable domain (remainder filled in from reference TRBV18 and TRBJ1-5): NAGVMQNPRHLVRRRGQEARLRCSPMKGHSHVYWYRQLPEEGLKFMVYLQKENIIDESGMPKERFSAEFPKEGPSILRIQQVVRGDSAAYFCASSPSVGAEQPQHFGDGTRLSIL.

Many counts were recorded for this clonotype. The V call is TRBV12-3 or TRBV12-4, the J call TRBJ2-5; the D is unclear. Trimming took off 8 bases at V and 5 bases at J, with 12 bases between the two ends. This CDR3 has 12 amino acids. CDR3 nucleotides: TGTGCCAGCGGGTCCCGTGTGGAGACCCAGTACTTC. Its translation is CASGSRVETQYF.

As for this clonotype: This clone may be a read error of a much larger clone one base away. The rearrangement joins TRBV28 to TRBJ1-2, with 7 bases that match TRBD1. CDR3 length: 12 amino acids. The germline gives CDR1 MDHEN, CDR2 SYDVKM. CDR3: CTSRPGTDGYTF. In nucleotides, the CDR3 is TGTACCAGCAGACCAGGGACAGATGGCTACACCTTC.

In this sample, this clonotype turned up a few times. The J gene is TRBJ2-3, the V gene TRBV18; D may correspond to TRBD1 or TRBD2 (5 bases each). The V gene's germline CDR1 is KGHSH and CDR2 LQKENI. The CDR3 is 16 amino acids. V was cut by 0 bases and J by 2 bases, with 12 bases left in between. Here the CDR3 reads CASSPPPGLYTDTQYF. The CDR3 DNA is TGTGCCAGCTCACCACCTCCGGGGCTATACACAGATACGCAGTATTTT.

This clonotype came up many times. The chain joins TRBV2 to TRBJ2-7, with D tentatively TRBD2 (5 bases). There are 12 residues in the CDR3. V shed 8 bases and J shed 5 bases, with 13 bases lying between them. The germline V gene encodes CDR1 SNHLY and CDR2 FYNNEI. CDR3 coding DNA: TGTGCCAGCCAAGCGGCTCTGAACGAGCAGTACTTC. Residues: CASQAALNEQYF.

There are many counts of this clonotype. The chain joins TRBV28 to TRBJ2-5, with D perhaps TRBD2 (6 bases). In germline, CDR1 is MDHEN, CDR2 SYDVKM. V gave up 6 bases and J gave up 7 bases, with 18 bases separating them. CDR3 length: 14 amino acids. The CDR3 loop reads CASRRGGQAGTQYF. The CDR3 DNA follows: TGTGCCAGCAGACGAGGAGGGCAGGCAGGGACCCAGTACTTC.

Ten or more counts support this clonotype. The V call is TRBV11-3, the J call TRBJ2-1, with D maybe TRBD1 (6 bases). The ends were cut back, 0 bases at V and 4 bases at J, with 10 bases in the middle. The germline V gene has CDR1 SGHNT and CDR2 YENEEA. The CDR3 sequence is 15 residues long. The CDR3 DNA reads as TGTGCCAGCAGCTTAGAGGGGACAAATTACAATGAGCAGTTCTTC. This gives the protein CASSLEGTNYNEQFF.

This clonotype was counted ten times or more. The V call is TRBV28, the J call TRBJ2-5; 8 bases are shared with TRBD2. CDR1 and CDR2 (germline): MDHEN, SYDVKM. Germline trimming cut 5 bases from V and 5 bases from J; bases unmatched to any gene: 7. CDR3 length equals 14 residues. DNA for the CDR3: TGTGCCAGCAGTCGAGCGGGAGACAGTGAGACCCAGTACTTC. It encodes CASSRAGDSETQYF.

V and J are TRBV6-1 and TRBJ1-1; perhaps TRBD1 as D (6 bases). Germline V gives CDR1 MNHNS, CDR2 SASEGT. The CDR3 length is 14 residues. The V gene lost 6 bases and the J gene lost 5 bases, with 16 bases spanning the gap. CDR3: CASRARTVKTEAFF. The DNA of the CDR3 is TGTGCCAGCAGGGCGAGGACAGTAAAGACTGAAGCTTTCTTT.

This clonotype was counted many times. The chain uses TRBV12-3 or TRBV12-4 and TRBJ1-2; D call uncertain. The CDR3 runs to 12 residues. V lost 5 bases and J 8 bases, leaving 12 bases between the germline ends. The CDR3 bases are TGTGCCAGCAGTCCGCACAAAGGGGGCTACACCTTC. This gives the protein CASSPHKGGYTF.

This clonotype turned up a few times. The CDR3 loop is CASSPGWERSTDTQYF. The DNA for the CDR3 is TGTGCCAGCAGCCCGGGGTGGGAGCGGAGCACAGATACGCAGTATTTT. The chain employs TRBV13 and TRBJ2-3, with a possible D match to TRBD2 (5 bases). V lost 5 bases, J lost 0 bases, and 15 bases lay in between. This CDR3 spans 16 amino acids. Germline-derived CDR1 and CDR2 are PRHDT and FYEKMQ (reference sequence).

Many counts were recorded for this clonotype. This chain joins TRBV7-2 and TRBJ1-4, with 8 bases aligning to TRBD1. The J segment lost 5 bases and the V segment lost 1 base, leaving 3 bases of the junction unmatched. The CDR3 covers 15 residues. CDR1 is SGHTA, CDR2 FQGNSA, per germline. CDR3 in amino acids: CASSLVDRVNEKLFF. DNA for the CDR3: TGTGCCAGCAGCTTAGTGGACAGGGTAAATGAAAAACTGTTTTTT.

The J gene is TRBJ2-7, the V gene TRBV7-2; 7 positions agree with TRBD1. Looked up from germline, CDR1 is SGHTA and CDR2 is FQGNSA. Losses at the gene ends were 8 bases for V and 2 bases for J; bases not matched to a gene: 12. The CDR3 runs 15 residues. Here the CDR3 DNA reads TGTGCCAGCGGCCTTACGACAGGGATGACCTACGAGCAGTACTTC. This gives the protein CASGLTTGMTYEQYF.

The chain carries TRBV7-9 and TRBJ2-3; D ambiguous. The V gene lost 10 bases and the J gene lost 4 bases, with 9 bases spanning the gap. The V gene's germline CDR1 is SEHNR and CDR2 FQNEAQ (reference sequence). CDR3 length: 11 amino acids. The CDR3 DNA reads TGTGCCACCTACGGCCCAGATACGCAGTATTTT. Translating it yields CATYGPDTQYF.

The table lists this clonotype with many counts. Written as DNA, the CDR3 is TGTGCCAGCAGTTCCCCAGCATCCGACAGGTACGAGCAGTACTTC. It encodes CASSSPASDRYEQYF. V usage is TRBV6-1 and J usage is TRBJ2-7; maybe TRBD1 (6 bases). Trimming shortened V by 5 bases and J by 4 bases, and 18 bases separated the two germline ends. The V gene's germline CDR1 is MNHNS and CDR2 SASEGT. The CDR3 has 15 residues.